The rows below give T cell receptor beta chains drawn from one sample of a study of cytomegalovirus exposure and HLA in healthy donors. The assay was immunoSEQ multiplex PCR, and TCRdb's table has in-frame clones only and misses some. This table lists around 200,000 clones. The sequenced sample was PBMCs. The receptors shown here come from a woman aged 18 to 35 in good health and CMV-seropositive. The CDR3 runs from the conserved cysteine through the conserved F or W. The D gene is left open where the match is weak.

D gene	V gene	J gene	CDR3 DNA	CDR3 protein
TRBD2	TRBV6-4	TRBJ2-3	TGTGCCAGCAGTGAGGAGACTAGCGGCACAGATACGCAGTATTTT	CASSEETSGTDTQYF
TRBD1	TRBV28	TRBJ1-1	TGTGCCAGCAGTGACCCGGGACAGGCGAACACTGAAGCTTTCTTT	CASSDPGQANTEAFF
TRBD2	TRBV28	TRBJ2-7	TGTGCCAGTCGGACGTCGGGGGGCTACGAGCAGTACTTC	CASRTSGGYEQYF
TRBD2	TRBV11-3	TRBJ2-7	TGTGCCAGCAGCCGGGGGGGAGGATACGAGCAGTACTTC	CASSRGGGYEQYF
NA	TRBV16	TRBJ1-1	TGTGCCAGCAGCCAAATCTGGCAGGGGAGCACTGAAGCTTTCTTT	CASSQIWQGSTEAFF
NA	TRBV5-4	TRBJ1-2	TGTGCCAGCCCCTATTTATCAACTTCTAACTATGGCTACACCTTC	CASPYLSTSNYGYTF
NA	TRBV7-9	TRBJ2-3	TGTGCCAGCAGCCCCCCTGGATTACAGAAAACAGATACGCAGTATTTT	CASSPPGLQKTDTQYF
NA	TRBV6-1	TRBJ2-7	TGTGCCAGCAGTGAGGGGTACGGGGGCGAGCAGTACTTC	CASSEGYGGEQYF
NA	TRBV4-3	TRBJ1-4	TGCGCCAGCAGCCAGGGGGCGAGGGGACGAATGGCGGCTGAAAAACTGTTTTTT	CASSQGARGRMAAEKLFF
NA	TRBV19	TRBJ2-3	TGTGCCAGTAGTACTCACTCCGAATCGCCTACGCAGTATTTT	CASSTHSESPTQYF
TRBD1	TRBV10-1	TRBJ1-1	TGCGCCAGCAGTCCGGGACAGGGGGCGACTGAAGCCTTCTTT	CASSPGQGATEAFF
TRBD2	TRBV7-9	TRBJ2-2	TGTGCCAGCAGTACGAGCGGGAGGGCGAACACCGGGGAGCTGTTTTTT	CASSTSGRANTGELFF
NA	TRBV5-1	TRBJ2-1	TGCGCCAGCAGCTCCGCTATGAACAATGAGCAGTTCTTC	CASSSAMNNEQFF
TRBD1	TRBV7-9	TRBJ2-7	TGTGCCAGCAGTTTACCACCTACGGGACAGGGTGTCAACGAGCAGTACTTC	CASSLPPTGQGVNEQYF
TRBD2	TRBV2	TRBJ2-7	TGTGCCAGCAGCACGACCGGGACTAGCGGGAGCCCCTACGAGCAGTACTTC	CASSTTGTSGSPYEQYF
NA	TRBV30	TRBJ1-2	TGTGCCTGCCAGCTTCGAGGCGGCTATGGCTACACCTTC	CACQLRGGYGYTF
TRBD1	TRBV7-2	TRBJ1-2	TGTGCCAGCAGCCTTGGACAGGGATTCTATGGCTACACCTTC	CASSLGQGFYGYTF
NA	TRBV9	TRBJ1-3	TGTGCCAGCAGCCCGTTCAGCTCTGGAAACACCATATATTTT	CASSPFSSGNTIYF
TRBD1	TRBV4-1	TRBJ1-2	TGCGCCAGCAGCCAAAGGGCGGACAGGCGGGACTATGGCTACACCTTC	CASSQRADRRDYGYTF
NA	TRBV7-6	TRBJ2-7	TGTGCCAGCAGCTTAGGTCGTTTGAGCTACGAGCAGTACTTC	CASSLGRLSYEQYF
NA	TRBV7-9	TRBJ2-3	TGTGCCAGCAGCCGCCCACGGGGGGCTGGAGATACGCAGTATTTT	CASSRPRGAGDTQYF
TRBD2	TRBV5-1	TRBJ2-3	TGCGCCAGCAGCCCCTCCCTTAGCGGGGCCTTCACAGATACGCAGTATTTT	CASSPSLSGAFTDTQYF
NA	TRBV11-3	TRBJ2-1	TGTGCCAGCGGGAGAGATGGGAGCTCCTACAATGAGCAGTTCTTC	CASGRDGSSYNEQFF